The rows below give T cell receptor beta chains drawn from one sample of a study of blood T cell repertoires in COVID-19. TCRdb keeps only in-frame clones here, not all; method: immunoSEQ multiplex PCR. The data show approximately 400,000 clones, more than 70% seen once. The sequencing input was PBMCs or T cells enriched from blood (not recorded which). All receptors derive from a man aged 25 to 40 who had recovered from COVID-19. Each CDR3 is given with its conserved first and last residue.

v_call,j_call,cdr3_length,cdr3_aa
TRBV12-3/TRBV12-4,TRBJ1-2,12,CASSFRTYGYTF
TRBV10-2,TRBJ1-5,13,CASSGDRRQPQHF
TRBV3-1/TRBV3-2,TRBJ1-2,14,CASSGSDRDGGYTF
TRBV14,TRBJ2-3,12,CASAQITDTQYF
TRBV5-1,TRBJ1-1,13,CASSRSSNTEAFF
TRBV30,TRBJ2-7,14,CAWSMGTTNYEQYF
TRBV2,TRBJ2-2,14,CASLHGENTGELFF
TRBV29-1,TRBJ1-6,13,CSVAEGYNSPLHF
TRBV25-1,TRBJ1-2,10,CASGDRGRTF
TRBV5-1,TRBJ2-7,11,CASKGEYEQYF
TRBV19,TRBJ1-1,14,CASIDGSGNTEAFF
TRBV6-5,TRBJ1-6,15,CASSSRGHDNSPLHF
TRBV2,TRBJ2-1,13,CAAGKRGYNEQFF
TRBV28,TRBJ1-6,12,CASRTGGSPLHF
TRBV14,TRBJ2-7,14,CASGLAGAFYEQYF
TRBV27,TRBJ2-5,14,CASSRGGVQETQYF
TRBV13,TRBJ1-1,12,CASTGGGTEAFF
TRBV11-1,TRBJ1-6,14,CASSLLRGNSPLHF
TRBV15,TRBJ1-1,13,CATGQQLNTEAFF
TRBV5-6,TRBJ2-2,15,CASRGPRTFTGELFF
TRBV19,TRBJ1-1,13,CASSIARNTEAFF
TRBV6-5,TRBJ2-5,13,CASSPGAQETQYF
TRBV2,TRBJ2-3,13,CASRGQITDTQYF
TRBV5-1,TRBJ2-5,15,CASSPRDSLQETQYF
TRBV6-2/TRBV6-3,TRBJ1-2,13,CASSPTAKNGYTF
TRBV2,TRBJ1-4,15,CASSEQGGTNEKLFF
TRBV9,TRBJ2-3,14,CASSTRQSRDTQYF
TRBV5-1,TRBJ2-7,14,CASSGGQQAYEQYF
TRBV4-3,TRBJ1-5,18,CASSHEPPGQGASQPQHF
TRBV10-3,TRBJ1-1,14,CAISARTQNTEAFF
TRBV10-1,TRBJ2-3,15,CASSKGQGATDTQYF
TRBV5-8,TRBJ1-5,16,CASSLAGQLLNQPQHF
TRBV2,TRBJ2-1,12,CASTDSHNEQFF
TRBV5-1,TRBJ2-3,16,CASSLALQGAADTQYF
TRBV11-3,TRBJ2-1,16,CASSLQLAGGGNEQFF
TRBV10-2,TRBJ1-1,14,CASRSRTHNTEAFF
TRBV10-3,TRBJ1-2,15,CAISGDLDGNYGYTF
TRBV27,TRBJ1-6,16,CASSFGQSSYNSPLHF
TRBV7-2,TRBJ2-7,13,CASSLNRPGEQYF
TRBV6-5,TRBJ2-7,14,CATSLAGVYYEQYF
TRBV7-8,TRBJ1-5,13,CASSRDIAQPQHF